The 30 T cell receptor beta chains below all came from one sample that was sequenced in a study of T-cell reconstitution after alpha-beta-depleted transplantation in children. The study, taken as a whole, reports: The authors attributed T-cell counts and diversity one year after transplant mostly to newly produced T cells.

Unique molecular identifiers were used to barcode this TCRbeta library. MiXCR, applied by TCRdb to the PCR reads, yields one record per CDR3 protein. The data show a few hundred thousand distinct CDR3 sequences, over 7.5% seen once. These receptors have no identified antigens. The source material was peripheral blood, sampled 360 days after TCRalphabeta/CD19-depleted stem cell transplant. The receptors derive from a female patient between 2 and 15 years old who had a stem cell transplant for Fanconi anemia, so the T cells may come from the graft donor.

This clonotype appeared a few times. The junction departs from germline at one end; a sequencing error may be responsible. V and J are TRBV9 and TRBJ2-1; TRBD2 agrees at 8 bases. The CDR3 loop spans 16 amino acids. Germline lookup yields CDR1 SGDLS and CDR2 YYNGEE. Here the CDR3 reads CASNVGGRGAYNEQFF. DNA of the CDR3: TGTGCCAGCAACGTAGGGGGGCGGGGGGCATACAATGAGCAGTTCTTC.

This clonotype was picked up many times. The gene calls are TRBV4-1 and TRBJ1-2; TRBD1 agrees at 9 bases. Germline lookup yields CDR1 MGHRA and CDR2 YSYEKL. CDR3 size: 15 residues. Unmatched junction bases numbered 4, after V lost 1 base and J lost 4 bases. For the CDR3, the DNA is TGCGCCAGCAGCCAAGCTCGGGACAGGGTCTATGGCTACACCTTC. Encoded protein: CASSQARDRVYGYTF.

This clonotype was seen ten or more times. The V call is TRBV7-2, the J call TRBJ2-3; 9 positions agree with TRBD2. Germline assignment: CDR1 SGHTA and CDR2 FQGNSA. The CDR3 extends over 17 amino acids. Trimming at V came to 4 bases and at J to 0 bases, leaving 8 bases not matched to a gene. The CDR3 DNA reads as TGTGCCAGCAGCTCGCTAGCGGGGACGTCTAGCACAGATACGCAGTATTTT. Translating gives CASSSLAGTSSTDTQYF.

This clonotype was observed a handful of times. V is TRBV2 and J is TRBJ2-1; 8 nucleotides match TRBD2. Per germline, CDR1 SNHLY and CDR2 FYNNEI. The CDR3 runs to 17 residues. V was clipped by 6 bases and J by 3 bases; unmatched bases: 13. The CDR3 DNA reads TGTGCCAGCAGCACGTTTTCGGGACTAGGTTTCTACAATGAGCAGTTCTTC. Its protein product is CASSTFSGLGFYNEQFF.

This clonotype was seen many times. This chain's CDR3 is CASSVGDGEYGYTF. Written as DNA, the CDR3 is TGTGCCAGCAGCGTAGGGGACGGCGAATATGGCTACACCTTC. The V call is TRBV9, the J call TRBJ1-2; TRBD1 is a possible D gene (5 bases). With 0 bases removed from V and 5 bases from J, the gap between germline ends came to 11 bases. This CDR3 region has 14 residues. Per germline, CDR1 SGDLS and CDR2 YYNGEE.

This clonotype was seen at least ten times. The J gene is TRBJ2-4, the V gene TRBV5-6; D is undetermined. CDR3 size: 12 residues. V was clipped by 0 bases and J by 9 bases, with 7 bases between them. Germline V gene data show CDR1 as SGHDT and CDR2 as YYEEEE. The DNA of the CDR3 is TGTGCCAGCAGCTTGGGTTCGGGCATTCAGTACTTC. Protein product: CASSLGSGIQYF.

At least ten counts were recorded for this clonotype. The chain uses TRBV20-1 and TRBJ2-1; maybe TRBD1 (5 bases). This CDR3 is built from 14 residues. Germline V gives CDR1 DFQATT, CDR2 SNEGSKA (reference sequence). V lost 4 bases, J lost 6 bases, and 16 bases lay in between. The CDR3: CSANSLGAPNEQFF. CDR3 in DNA: TGCAGTGCTAATAGCCTAGGGGCCCCCAATGAGCAGTTCTTC.

This clonotype appeared once. A much larger clonotype is one base distant, so this may be a read error. V gene TRBV5-1 combines with J gene TRBJ1-4, with D uncertain. Trimming shortened V by 0 bases and J by 9 bases, and 15 bases separated the two germline ends. Germline assignment: CDR1 SGHRS and CDR2 YFSETQ. The CDR3 runs 15 residues. CDR3 in DNA: TGCGCCAGCAGCTTGGTCTTTTCTAAGAATAAAAAACTGTTTTTT. Protein: CASSLVFSKNKKLFF.

The DNA of the CDR3 is TGTGCCACCTTAGCAGGGGCCACTGAAGCTTTCTTT. It yields the protein CATLAGATEAFF. The chain recombines TRBV19 with TRBJ1-1; D might be TRBD1 (6 bases). Trimming stripped 10 bases from V and 4 bases from J, with 13 bases between. Germline values: CDR1 LNHDA, CDR2 SQIVND (reference sequence). There are 12 residues in the CDR3.

This clonotype appeared many times. This chain joins TRBV12-3 or TRBV12-4 and TRBJ1-2; 8 nucleotides agree with TRBD1. CDR3 length: 14 residues. The junction had 4 bases not matched to a gene; V was cut back by 3 bases and J by 4 bases. CDR3: CASSLGQAIYGYTF. CDR3 bases: TGTGCCAGCAGTTTGGGACAGGCCATCTATGGCTACACCTTC.

This clonotype was observed at least ten times. This chain uses TRBV7-2 with TRBJ1-5, with TRBD1 matching over 11 bases. Per germline, CDR1 SGHTA and CDR2 FQGNSA. With V trimmed by 5 bases and J by 5 bases, 5 bases remained unmatched. The CDR3 totals 15 residues. CDR3 in amino acids: CASSAWGQGDQPQHF. The CDR3 coding sequence is TGTGCCAGCAGCGCTTGGGGACAGGGGGATCAGCCCCAGCATTTT.

Details on this clonotype: One base away lies a much larger clone, so this may be a sequencing read error. The J gene is TRBJ1-2, the V gene TRBV28; 9 nucleotides align to TRBD1. The V gene's germline CDR1 is MDHEN and CDR2 SYDVKM. The CDR3 length is 16 residues. The CDR3 reads CASSFIPDRGGSGYAF. The DNA of the CDR3 is TGTGCCAGCAGTTTTATTCCCGACAGGGGGGGAAGTGGCTACGCCTTC.

This clonotype was seen repeatedly, ten times or more. The rearrangement links TRBV6-5 to TRBJ2-5; no clear D. V gave up 0 bases and J gave up 5 bases, with 13 bases separating them. The CDR3 extends over 15 amino acids. The germline CDR1 and CDR2 sequences are MNHEY and SVGAGI. The CDR3 DNA follows: TGTGCCAGCAGTTACTCGGGCAGCCTGAGGGAGACCCAGTACTTC. Its protein product is CASSYSGSLRETQYF.

CDR3 sequence: CASSPRRAGNTEAFF. CDR3 sequence (DNA): TGTGCCAGCAGCCCTCGGCGGGCGGGAAACACTGAAGCTTTCTTT. The chain recombines TRBV14 with TRBJ1-1; D uncertain. The CDR3 loop spans 15 amino acids. Trimming took 4 bases from V and 2 from J, leaving 14 bases between them. Germline lookup yields CDR1 SGHDN and CDR2 FVKESK.

This clonotype was counted at least ten times. As DNA, the CDR3 is TGCGCCAGCAGCCAAGGAAGGACAGGGTATCAAGAGACCCAGTACTTC. The encoded protein is CASSQGRTGYQETQYF. This sequence joins TRBV4-1 and TRBJ2-5; TRBD1 matches 8 bases. Germline V gene sequence: CDR1 MGHRA, CDR2 YSYEKL. The CDR3 sequence is 16 residues long. Germline trimming cut 1 base from V and 2 bases from J; bases unmatched to any gene: 6.

The table lists this clonotype with a few counts. V gene TRBV12-3 or TRBV12-4 combines with J gene TRBJ1-5, with a weak D call TRBD1 (6 bases). The CDR3 runs 17 residues. V gave up 3 bases and J gave up 6 bases, with 21 bases separating them. CDR3 sequence: CASSFGGLLSGGQPQHF. CDR3 DNA: TGTGCCAGCAGTTTTGGGGGGCTCCTGTCCGGGGGTCAGCCCCAGCATTTT.

This sequence joins TRBV9 and TRBJ1-3; weak D call: TRBD1 (5 bases). V was clipped by 3 bases and J by 4 bases, with 14 bases between them. CDR1 and CDR2 from the germline V gene are SGDLS and YYNGEE. This CDR3 comprises 15 residues. CDR3 sequence reads: CASSGRGSGGNTIYF. The CDR3 nucleotides read TGTGCCAGCAGCGGTAGGGGCTCTGGGGGAAACACCATATATTTT.

In this sample, this clonotype turned up many times. The chain has TRBV12-3 or TRBV12-4 and TRBJ2-2; 7 nucleotides match TRBD2. The CDR3 runs to 14 residues. Losses at the gene ends were 6 bases for V and 6 bases for J; bases not matched to a gene: 7. The CDR3 region has the DNA TGTGCCAGCAGAAATCCGGGGGGATCCGGGGAGCTGTTTTTT. It codes for CASRNPGGSGELFF.

The chain has TRBV28 and TRBJ2-1; 7 bases agree with TRBD1. Looked up from germline, CDR1 is MDHEN and CDR2 is SYDVKM. This CDR3 spans 14 amino acids. V shed 6 bases, J shed 6 bases, and the junction held 8 bases outside the gene matches. The CDR3 sequence: CASRLGGVVNEQFF. In DNA form, the CDR3 reads TGTGCCAGCAGGCTAGGGGGCGTTGTCAATGAGCAGTTCTTC.

This clonotype was counted ten times or more. The chain couples TRBV2 to TRBJ2-3; D is unclear. V was cut by 7 bases and J by 4 bases, with 12 bases left in between. This CDR3 comprises 13 residues. Germline CDR1 is SNHLY and CDR2 is FYNNEI. CDR3 nucleotides: TGTGCCAGCACCCCGGATCGCCCAGATACGCAGTATTTT. Protein product: CASTPDRPDTQYF.

V usage is TRBV18 and J usage is TRBJ1-1, with D unresolved. The CDR3 contains 14 residues. V lost 2 bases and J lost 1, with 8 bases in between. The germline V gene encodes CDR1 KGHSH and CDR2 LQKENI. CDR3 in DNA: TGTGCCAGCTCACCATGGAGCCCGAACACTGAAGCTTTCTTT. The encoded protein is CASSPWSPNTEAFF.

This clonotype was counted ten times or more. The genes are TRBV5-5 and TRBJ2-2; no reliable D call. Trimming removed 0 bases from V and 2 bases from J, with 14 bases in between. The CDR3 covers 17 residues. Germline V gene sequence: CDR1 SGHKS, CDR2 YYEKEE (reference sequence). The CDR3 coding sequence is TGTGCCAGCAGCTTGGCCACCCTTCTTTACAACACCGGGGAGCTGTTTTTT. As protein: CASSLATLLYNTGELFF.

As regards this clonotype: A much larger clone differs from this one at a single base, so this may be a read error. This chain joins TRBV20-1 and TRBJ2-2, with 9 bases matching TRBD2. This CDR3 contains 15 residues. The germline V gene encodes CDR1 DFQATT and CDR2 SNEGSKA (reference sequence). CDR3 region: CCARVLSGRSGELFF. CDR3 coding DNA: TGCTGTGCTAGGGTCCTTAGCGGGAGATCCGGGGAGCTGTTTTTT.

Ten or more counts support this clonotype. CDR3 in amino acids: CASSLSSVSEQYF. Here the CDR3 DNA reads TGTGCCAGCAGCTTATCCTCAGTTTCCGAGCAGTACTTC. This chain uses TRBV7-2 with TRBJ2-7; D is unresolved. Trimming shortened V by 2 bases and J by 6 bases, and 11 bases separated the two germline ends. This CDR3 is 13 amino acids long. Germline CDR1 and CDR2: SGHTA and FQGNSA.

The chain carries TRBV10-3 and TRBJ2-5; TRBD2 matches at 7 bases. Trimming at V came to 11 bases and at J to 2 bases, leaving 11 bases not matched to a gene. This CDR3 is 14 amino acids long. Germline lookup yields CDR1 ENHRY and CDR2 SYGVKD. The CDR3 region is CAVQRDGGQETQYF. The CDR3 DNA is TGTGCCGTACAGAGGGACGGGGGGCAAGAGACCCAGTACTTC.

This clonotype was seen at least ten times. The chain uses TRBV6-6 and TRBJ2-3; D unresolved. Germline CDR1 reads MNHNY; CDR2 reads SVGAGI (reference sequence). The CDR3 contains 12 residues. The V gene lost 9 bases and the J gene lost 1 base, with 8 bases spanning the gap. In nucleotides, the CDR3 is TGTGCCAGTCTTTCCGGCACAGATACGCAGTATTTT. Residues: CASLSGTDTQYF.

This clonotype has a count of ten or more. This sequence joins TRBV24-1 and TRBJ2-5, with D hard to call. The V end was cut by 5 bases, the J end by 0 bases, with 6 bases between. CDR3 length equals 13 residues. CDR1 and CDR2 from the germline V gene are KGHDR and SFDVKD. CDR3 DNA: TGTGCCACCAGTGCTCCCCACCAAGAGACCCAGTACTTC. It yields the protein CATSAPHQETQYF.

This clonotype was recorded many times. The chain combines TRBV9 with TRBJ2-1; perhaps TRBD2 as D (6 bases). The V and J ends lost 0 bases and 3 bases respectively, with 13 bases between them. Germline lookup yields CDR1 SGDLS and CDR2 YYNGEE. CDR3 length equals 16 residues. The CDR3 here is CASSVAVGGLYNEQFF. CDR3 DNA: TGTGCCAGCAGCGTAGCTGTGGGGGGACTCTACAATGAGCAGTTCTTC. The full variable domain, with the rest looked up from reference TRBV9 and TRBJ2-1, is DSGVTQTPKHLITATGQRVTLRCSPRSGDLSVYWYQQSLDQGLQFLIQYYNGEERAKGNILERFSAQQFPDLHSELNLSSLELGDSALYFCASSVAVGGLYNEQFFGPGTRLTVL.

This clonotype was detected ten times or more. The V gene is TRBV20-1, the J gene TRBJ2-7; TRBD2 aligns across 8 bases. V trimming: 4 bases; J trimming: 6 bases; junction bases outside the gene matches: 17. From germline, CDR1 is DFQATT and CDR2 SNEGSKA (reference sequence). The CDR3 length is 16 residues. The CDR3 reads CSATLIGLAKIGEQYF. The CDR3 DNA sequence: TGCAGTGCTACCCTCATAGGACTAGCAAAGATTGGCGAGCAGTACTTC.

The V gene is TRBV7-2, the J gene TRBJ1-5, with D unclear. CDR1 is SGHTA and CDR2 is FQGNSA in the germline V gene. There are 16 residues in the CDR3. The V gene lost 2 bases and the J gene lost 4 bases, with 15 bases spanning the gap. The CDR3 nucleotides read TGTGCCAGCAGCTTACCAAGCCCAGGTACAAATCAGCCCCAGCATTTT. Residues: CASSLPSPGTNQPQHF.